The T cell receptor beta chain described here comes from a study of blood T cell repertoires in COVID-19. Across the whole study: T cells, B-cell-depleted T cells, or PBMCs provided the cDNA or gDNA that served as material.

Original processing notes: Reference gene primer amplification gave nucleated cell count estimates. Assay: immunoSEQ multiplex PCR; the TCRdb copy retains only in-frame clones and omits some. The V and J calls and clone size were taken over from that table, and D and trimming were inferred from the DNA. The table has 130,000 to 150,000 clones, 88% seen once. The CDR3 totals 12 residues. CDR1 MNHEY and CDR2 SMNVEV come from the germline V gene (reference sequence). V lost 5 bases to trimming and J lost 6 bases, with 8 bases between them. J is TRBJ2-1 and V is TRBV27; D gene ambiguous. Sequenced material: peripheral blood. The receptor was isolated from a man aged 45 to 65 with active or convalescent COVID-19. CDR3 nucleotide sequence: TGTGCCAGCAGTCCGACGGGCAATGAGCAGTTCTTC. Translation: CASSPTGNEQFF.